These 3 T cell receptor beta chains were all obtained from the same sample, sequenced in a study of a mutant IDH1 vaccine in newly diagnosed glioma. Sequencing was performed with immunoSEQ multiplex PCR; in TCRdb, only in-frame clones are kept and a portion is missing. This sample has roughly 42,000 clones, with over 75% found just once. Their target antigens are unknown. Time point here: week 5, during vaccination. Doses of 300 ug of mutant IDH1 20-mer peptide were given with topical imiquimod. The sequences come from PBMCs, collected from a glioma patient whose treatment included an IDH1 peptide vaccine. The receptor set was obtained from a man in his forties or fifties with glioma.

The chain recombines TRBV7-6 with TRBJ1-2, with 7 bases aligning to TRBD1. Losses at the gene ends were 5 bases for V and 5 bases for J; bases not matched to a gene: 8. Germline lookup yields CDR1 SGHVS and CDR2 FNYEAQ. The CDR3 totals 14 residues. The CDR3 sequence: CASSGRGGRYGYTF. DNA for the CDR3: TGTGCCAGCAGCGGTCGAGGGGGCCGGTATGGCTACACCTTC.

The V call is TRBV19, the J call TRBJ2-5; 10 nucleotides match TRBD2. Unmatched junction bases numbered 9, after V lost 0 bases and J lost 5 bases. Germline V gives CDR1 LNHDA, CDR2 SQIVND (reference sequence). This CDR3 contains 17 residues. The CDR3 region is CASSIEVRLAGVETQYF. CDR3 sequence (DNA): TGTGCCAGTAGTATAGAGGTGAGGCTAGCGGGAGTGGAGACCCAGTACTTC.

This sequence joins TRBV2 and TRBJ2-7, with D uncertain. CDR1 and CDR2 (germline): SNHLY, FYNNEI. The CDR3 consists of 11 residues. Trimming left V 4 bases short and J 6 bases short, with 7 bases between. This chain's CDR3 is CASSAVAEQYF. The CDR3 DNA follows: TGTGCCAGCAGTGCGGTGGCCGAGCAGTACTTC.